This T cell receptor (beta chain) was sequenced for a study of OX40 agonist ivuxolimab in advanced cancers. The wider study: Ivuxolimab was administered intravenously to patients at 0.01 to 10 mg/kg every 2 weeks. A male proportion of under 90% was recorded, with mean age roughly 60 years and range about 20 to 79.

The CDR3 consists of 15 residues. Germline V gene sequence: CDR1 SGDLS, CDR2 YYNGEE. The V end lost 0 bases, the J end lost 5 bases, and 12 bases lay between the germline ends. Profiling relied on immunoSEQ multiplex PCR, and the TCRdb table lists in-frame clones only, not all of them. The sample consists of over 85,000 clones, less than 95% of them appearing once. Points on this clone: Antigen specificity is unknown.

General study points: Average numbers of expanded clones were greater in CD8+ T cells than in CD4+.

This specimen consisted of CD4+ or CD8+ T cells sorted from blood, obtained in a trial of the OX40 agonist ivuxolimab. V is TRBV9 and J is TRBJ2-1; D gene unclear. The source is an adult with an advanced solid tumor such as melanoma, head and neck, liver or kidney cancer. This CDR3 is CASSVVGIPNNEQFF. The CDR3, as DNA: TGTGCCAGCAGCGTAGTCGGCATCCCTAACAATGAGCAGTTCTTC. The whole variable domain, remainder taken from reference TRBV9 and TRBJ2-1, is DSGVTQTPKHLITATGQRVTLRCSPRSGDLSVYWYQQSLDQGLQFLIQYYNGEERAKGNILERFSAQQFPDLHSELNLSSLELGDSALYFCASSVVGIPNNEQFFGPGTRLTVL.